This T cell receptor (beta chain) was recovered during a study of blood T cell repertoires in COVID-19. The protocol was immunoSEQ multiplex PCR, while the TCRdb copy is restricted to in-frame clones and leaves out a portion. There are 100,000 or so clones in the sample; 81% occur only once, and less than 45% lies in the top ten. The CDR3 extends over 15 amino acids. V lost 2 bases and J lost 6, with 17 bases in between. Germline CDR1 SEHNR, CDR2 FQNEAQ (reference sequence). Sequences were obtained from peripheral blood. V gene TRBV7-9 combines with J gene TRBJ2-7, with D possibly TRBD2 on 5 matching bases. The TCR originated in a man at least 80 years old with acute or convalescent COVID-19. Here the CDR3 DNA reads TGTGCCAGCAGCTTAAGAGATTCCGGGGTTGGCGAGCAGTACTTC. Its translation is CASSLRDSGVGEQYF.